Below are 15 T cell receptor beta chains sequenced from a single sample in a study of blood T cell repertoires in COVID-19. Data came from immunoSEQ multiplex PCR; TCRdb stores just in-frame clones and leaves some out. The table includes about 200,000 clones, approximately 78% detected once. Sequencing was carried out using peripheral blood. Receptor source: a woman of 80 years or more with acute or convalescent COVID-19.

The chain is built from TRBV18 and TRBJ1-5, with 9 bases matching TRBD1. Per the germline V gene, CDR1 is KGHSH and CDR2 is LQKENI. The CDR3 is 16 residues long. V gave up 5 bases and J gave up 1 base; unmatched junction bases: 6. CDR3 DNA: TGTGCCAGCTCATCAAGGGACAGGGTGAGCAATCAGCCCCAGCATTTT. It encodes CASSSRDRVSNQPQHF.

Here the CDR3 reads CASSFTGKYYGYTF. The CDR3 region has the DNA TGTGCCAGCAGTTTTACGGGGAAGTACTATGGCTACACCTTC. The genes are TRBV28 and TRBJ1-2; D call uncertain. V lost 3 bases to trimming and J lost 3 bases, with 11 bases between them. This CDR3 comprises 14 residues. Germline values: CDR1 MDHEN, CDR2 SYDVKM.

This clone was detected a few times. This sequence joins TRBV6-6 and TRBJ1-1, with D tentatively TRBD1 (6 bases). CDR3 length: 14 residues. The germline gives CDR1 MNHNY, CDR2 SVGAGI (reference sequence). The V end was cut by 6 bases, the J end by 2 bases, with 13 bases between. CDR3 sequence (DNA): TGTGCCAGCAGATACGGACAGAAAAACACTGAAGCTTTCTTT. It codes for CASRYGQKNTEAFF.

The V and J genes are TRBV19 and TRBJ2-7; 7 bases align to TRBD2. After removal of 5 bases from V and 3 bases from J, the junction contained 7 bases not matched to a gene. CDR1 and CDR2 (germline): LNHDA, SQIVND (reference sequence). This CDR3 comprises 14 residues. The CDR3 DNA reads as TGTGCCAGTAGTGACGCGGGACTACACTACGAGCAGTACTTC. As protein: CASSDAGLHYEQYF.

CDR3 amino acids: CAWSTGTRDSPLHF. For the CDR3, the DNA is TGTGCCTGGAGCACAGGGACGAGGGATTCACCCCTCCACTTT. The V gene is TRBV30, the J gene TRBJ1-6, with TRBD1 as a possible D gene (6 bases). Per germline, CDR1 GTSNPN and CDR2 SVGIG (reference sequence). Trimming stripped 3 bases from V and 8 bases from J, with 14 bases between. This CDR3 is built from 14 residues. Full variable domain (missing parts from reference TRBV30 and TRBJ1-6): SQTIHQWPATLVQPVGSPLSLECTVEGTSNPNLYWYRQAAGRGLQLLFYSVGIGQISSEVPQNLSASRPQDRQFILSSKKLLLSDSGFYLCAWSTGTRDSPLHFGNGTRLTVT.

The CDR3 is CASSPSDSGVPRGYTF. In DNA, the CDR3 is TGTGCCAGCAGCCCCTCGGACAGTGGAGTCCCTCGAGGCTACACCTTC. The rearrangement links TRBV5-5 to TRBJ1-2; D perhaps matches TRBD1 (6 bases). Looked up from germline, CDR1 is SGHKS and CDR2 is YYEKEE (reference sequence). Between the trimmed V and J ends, which lost 4 bases and 8 bases, there was a span of 24 bases. The CDR3 spans 16 residues.

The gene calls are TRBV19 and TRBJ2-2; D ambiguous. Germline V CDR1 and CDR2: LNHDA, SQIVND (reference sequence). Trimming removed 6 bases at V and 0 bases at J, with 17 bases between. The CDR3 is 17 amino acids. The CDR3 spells CASSPPGAPANTGELFF. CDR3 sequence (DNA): TGTGCCAGTAGCCCCCCCGGAGCTCCAGCGAACACCGGGGAGCTGTTTTTT.

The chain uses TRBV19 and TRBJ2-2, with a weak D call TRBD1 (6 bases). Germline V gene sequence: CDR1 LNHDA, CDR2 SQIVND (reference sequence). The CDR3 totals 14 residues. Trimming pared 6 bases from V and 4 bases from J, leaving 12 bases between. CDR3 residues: CASSGQSFTGELFF. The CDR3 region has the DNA TGTGCCAGTAGCGGACAGAGCTTCACCGGGGAGCTGTTTTTT.

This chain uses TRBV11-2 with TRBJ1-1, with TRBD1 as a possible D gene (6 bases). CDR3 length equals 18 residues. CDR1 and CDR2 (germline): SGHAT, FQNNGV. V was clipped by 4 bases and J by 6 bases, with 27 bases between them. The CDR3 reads CASSSTSRTEGVGPEAFF. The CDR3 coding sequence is TGTGCCAGCAGCTCAACATCCAGGACAGAGGGAGTTGGACCTGAAGCTTTCTTT. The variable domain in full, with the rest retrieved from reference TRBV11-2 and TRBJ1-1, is EAGVAQSPRYKIIEKRQSVAFWCNPISGHATLYWYQQILGQGPKLLIQFQNNGVVDDSQLPKDRFSAERLKGVDSTLKIQPAKLEDSAVYLCASSSTSRTEGVGPEAFFGQGTRLTVV.

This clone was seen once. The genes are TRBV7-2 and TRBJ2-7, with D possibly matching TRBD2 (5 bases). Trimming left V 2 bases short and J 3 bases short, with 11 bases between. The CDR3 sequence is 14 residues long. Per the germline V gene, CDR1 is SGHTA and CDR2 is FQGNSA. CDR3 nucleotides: TGTGCCAGCAGCTTATTCGGGGATCTCTACGAGCAGTACTTC. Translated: CASSLFGDLYEQYF.

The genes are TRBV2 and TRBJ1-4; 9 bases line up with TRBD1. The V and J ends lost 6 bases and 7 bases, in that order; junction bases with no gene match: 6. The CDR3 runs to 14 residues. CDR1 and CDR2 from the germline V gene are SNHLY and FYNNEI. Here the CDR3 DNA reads TGTGCCAGCAGGCCTACAGGGGGCGGTGAAAAACTGTTTTTT. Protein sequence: CASRPTGGGEKLFF.

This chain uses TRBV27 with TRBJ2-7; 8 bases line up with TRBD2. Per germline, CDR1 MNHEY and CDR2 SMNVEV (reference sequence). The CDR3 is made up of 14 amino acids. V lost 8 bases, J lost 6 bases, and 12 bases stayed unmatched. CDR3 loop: CASGPDGGASEQYF. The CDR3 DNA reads TGTGCCAGCGGCCCAGACGGGGGGGCGAGCGAGCAGTACTTC.

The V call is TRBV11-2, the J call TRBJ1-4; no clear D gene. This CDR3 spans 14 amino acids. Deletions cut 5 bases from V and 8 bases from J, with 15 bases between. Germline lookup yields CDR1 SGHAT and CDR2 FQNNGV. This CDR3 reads CASSQERTGEKLFF. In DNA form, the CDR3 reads TGTGCCAGCAGCCAGGAGCGAACGGGAGAAAAACTGTTTTTT.

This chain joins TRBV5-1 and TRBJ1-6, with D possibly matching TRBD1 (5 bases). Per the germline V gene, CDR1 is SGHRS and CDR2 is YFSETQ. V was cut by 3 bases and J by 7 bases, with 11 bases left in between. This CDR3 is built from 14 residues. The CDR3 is CASSSGVVNSPLHF. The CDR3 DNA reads TGCGCCAGCAGCTCGGGGGTCGTGAATTCACCCCTCCACTTT.

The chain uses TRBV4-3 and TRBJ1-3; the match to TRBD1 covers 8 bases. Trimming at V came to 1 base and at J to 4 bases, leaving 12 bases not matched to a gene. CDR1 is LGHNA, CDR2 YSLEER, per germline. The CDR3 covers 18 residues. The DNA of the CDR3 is TGCGCCAGCAGCCAAGCCCATCCAGGGGGCTCGGGAGGAAACACCATATATTTT. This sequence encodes CASSQAHPGGSGGNTIYF.